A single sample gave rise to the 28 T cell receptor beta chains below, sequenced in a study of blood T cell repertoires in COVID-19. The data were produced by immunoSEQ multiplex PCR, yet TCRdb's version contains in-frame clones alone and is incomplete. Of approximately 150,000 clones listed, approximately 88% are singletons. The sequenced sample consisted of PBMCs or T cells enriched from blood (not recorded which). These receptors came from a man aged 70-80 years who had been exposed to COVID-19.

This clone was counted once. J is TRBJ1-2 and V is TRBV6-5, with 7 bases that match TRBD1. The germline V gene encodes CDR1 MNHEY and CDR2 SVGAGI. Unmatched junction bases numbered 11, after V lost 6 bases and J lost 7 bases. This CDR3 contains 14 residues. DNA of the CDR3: TGTGCCAGCAGACGGGAAACAGGGGCCTCTGGCTACACCTTC. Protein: CASRRETGASGYTF.

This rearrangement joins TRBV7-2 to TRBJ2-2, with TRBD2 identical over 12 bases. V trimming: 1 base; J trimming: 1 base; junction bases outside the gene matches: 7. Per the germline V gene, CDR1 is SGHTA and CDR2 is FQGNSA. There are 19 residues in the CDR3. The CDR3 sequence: CASSLVLAGGPGNTGELFF. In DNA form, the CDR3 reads TGTGCCAGCAGCTTAGTTCTAGCGGGAGGGCCGGGGAACACCGGGGAGCTGTTTTTT.

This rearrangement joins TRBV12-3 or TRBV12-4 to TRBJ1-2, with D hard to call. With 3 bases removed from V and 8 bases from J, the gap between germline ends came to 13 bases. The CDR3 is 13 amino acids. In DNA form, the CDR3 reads TGTGCCAGCAGTTTTGGGCGCGCTGGAGGCTACACCTTC. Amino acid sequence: CASSFGRAGGYTF.

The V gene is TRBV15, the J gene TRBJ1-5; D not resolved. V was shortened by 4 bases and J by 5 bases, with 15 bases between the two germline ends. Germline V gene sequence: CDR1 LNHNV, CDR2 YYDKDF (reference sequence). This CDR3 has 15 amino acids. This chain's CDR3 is CATSIDSVEYQPQHF. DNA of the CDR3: TGTGCCACCAGCATTGATAGCGTGGAATATCAGCCCCAGCATTTT.

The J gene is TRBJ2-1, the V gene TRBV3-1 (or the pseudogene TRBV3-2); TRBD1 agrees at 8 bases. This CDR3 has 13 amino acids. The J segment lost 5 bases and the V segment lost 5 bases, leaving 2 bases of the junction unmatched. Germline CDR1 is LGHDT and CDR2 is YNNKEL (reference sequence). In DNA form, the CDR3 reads TGTGCCAGCAGCTCGACAGGGGACAATGAGCAGTTCTTC. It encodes CASSSTGDNEQFF.

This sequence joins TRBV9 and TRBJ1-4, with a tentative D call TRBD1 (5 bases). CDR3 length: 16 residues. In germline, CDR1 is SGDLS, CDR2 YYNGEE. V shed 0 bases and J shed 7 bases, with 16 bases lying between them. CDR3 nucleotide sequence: TGTGCCAGCAGCGTAGAGGGGACGGGAGGACGTGAAAAACTGTTTTTT. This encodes CASSVEGTGGREKLFF. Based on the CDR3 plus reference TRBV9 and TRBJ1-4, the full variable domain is DSGVTQTPKHLITATGQRVTLRCSPRSGDLSVYWYQQSLDQGLQFLIQYYNGEERAKGNILERFSAQQFPDLHSELNLSSLELGDSALYFCASSVEGTGGREKLFFGSGTQLSVL.

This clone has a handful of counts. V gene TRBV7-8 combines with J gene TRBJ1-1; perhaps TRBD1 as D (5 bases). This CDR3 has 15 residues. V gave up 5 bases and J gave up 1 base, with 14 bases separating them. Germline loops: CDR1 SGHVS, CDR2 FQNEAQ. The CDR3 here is CASSVARVSNTEAFF. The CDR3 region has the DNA TGTGCCAGCAGCGTCGCCAGGGTATCGAACACTGAAGCTTTCTTT.

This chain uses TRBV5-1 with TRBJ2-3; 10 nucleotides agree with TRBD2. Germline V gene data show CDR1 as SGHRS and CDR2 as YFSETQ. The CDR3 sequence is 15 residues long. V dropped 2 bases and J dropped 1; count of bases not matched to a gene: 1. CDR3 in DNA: TGCGCCAGCAGCTTCGGGACTAGCGGCACAGATACGCAGTATTTT. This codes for CASSFGTSGTDTQYF. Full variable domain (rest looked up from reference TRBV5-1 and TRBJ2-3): KAGVTQTPRYLIKTRGQQVTLSCSPISGHRSVSWYQQTPGQGLQFLFEYFSETQRNKGNFPGRFSGRQFSNSRSEMNVSTLELGDSALYLCASSFGTSGTDTQYFGPGTRLTVL.

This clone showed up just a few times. CDR3 residues: CASSLGGLSYEQYF. CDR3 nucleotides: TGTGCCAGCAGCTTAGGGGGGCTCTCCTACGAGCAGTACTTC. The V gene is TRBV7-2, the J gene TRBJ2-7, with D perhaps TRBD1 (6 bases). V lost 1 base, J lost 0 bases, and 7 bases lay in between. Looked up from germline, CDR1 is SGHTA and CDR2 is FQGNSA. The CDR3 totals 14 residues.

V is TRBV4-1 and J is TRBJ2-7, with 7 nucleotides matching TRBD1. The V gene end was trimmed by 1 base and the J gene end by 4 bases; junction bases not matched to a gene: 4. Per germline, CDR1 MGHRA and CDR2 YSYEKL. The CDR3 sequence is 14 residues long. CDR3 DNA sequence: TGCGCCAGCAGCCAAGTGGGCAGGGGGTACGAGCAGTACTTC. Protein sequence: CASSQVGRGYEQYF.

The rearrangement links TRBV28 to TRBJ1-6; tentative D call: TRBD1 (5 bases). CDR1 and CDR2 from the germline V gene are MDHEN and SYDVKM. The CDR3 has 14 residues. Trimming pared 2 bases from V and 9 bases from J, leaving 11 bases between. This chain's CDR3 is CASSLQGFGSPLHF. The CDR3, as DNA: TGTGCCAGCAGTTTACAGGGATTCGGTTCACCCCTCCACTTT.

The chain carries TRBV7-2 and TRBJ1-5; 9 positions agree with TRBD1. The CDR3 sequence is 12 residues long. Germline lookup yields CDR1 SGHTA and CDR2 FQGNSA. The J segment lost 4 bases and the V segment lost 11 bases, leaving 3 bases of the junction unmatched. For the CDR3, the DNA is TGTGCCGGGGGACAGGGTAATCAGCCCCAGCATTTT. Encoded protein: CAGGQGNQPQHF.

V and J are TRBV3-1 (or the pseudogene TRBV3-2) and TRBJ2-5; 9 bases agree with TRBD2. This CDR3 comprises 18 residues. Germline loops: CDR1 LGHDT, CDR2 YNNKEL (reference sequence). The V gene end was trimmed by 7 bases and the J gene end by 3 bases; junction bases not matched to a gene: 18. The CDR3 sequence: CASTTHLIERGAKETQYF. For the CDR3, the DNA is TGTGCCAGCACCACCCACCTGATAGAGCGGGGGGCCAAAGAGACCCAGTACTTC.

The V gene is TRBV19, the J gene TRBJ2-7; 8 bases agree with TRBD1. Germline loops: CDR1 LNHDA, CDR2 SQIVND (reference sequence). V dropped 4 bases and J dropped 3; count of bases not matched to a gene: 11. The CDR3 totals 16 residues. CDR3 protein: CASSTSTGANRYEQYF. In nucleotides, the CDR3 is TGTGCCAGTAGTACCTCGACAGGGGCGAACCGCTACGAGCAGTACTTC.

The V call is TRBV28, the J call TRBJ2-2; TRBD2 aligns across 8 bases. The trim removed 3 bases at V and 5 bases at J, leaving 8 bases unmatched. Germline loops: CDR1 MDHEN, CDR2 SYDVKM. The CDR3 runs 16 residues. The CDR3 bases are TGTGCCAGCAGTTTTTTGCGGGGGGCGGTTACCGGGGAGCTGTTTTTT. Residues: CASSFLRGAVTGELFF.

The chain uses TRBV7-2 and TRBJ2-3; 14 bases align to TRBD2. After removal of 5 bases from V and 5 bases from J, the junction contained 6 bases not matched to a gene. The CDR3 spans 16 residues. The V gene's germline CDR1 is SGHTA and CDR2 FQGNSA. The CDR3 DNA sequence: TGTGCCAGCAGCGCGGGGACTAGCGGGAGTCGAGATACGCAGTATTTT. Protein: CASSAGTSGSRDTQYF.

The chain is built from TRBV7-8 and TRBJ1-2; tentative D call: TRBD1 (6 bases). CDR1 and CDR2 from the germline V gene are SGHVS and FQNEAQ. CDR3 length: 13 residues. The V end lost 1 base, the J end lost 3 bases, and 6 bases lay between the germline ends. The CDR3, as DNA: TGTGCCAGCAGCTTAGACAGGGACTATGGCTACACCTTC. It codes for CASSLDRDYGYTF.

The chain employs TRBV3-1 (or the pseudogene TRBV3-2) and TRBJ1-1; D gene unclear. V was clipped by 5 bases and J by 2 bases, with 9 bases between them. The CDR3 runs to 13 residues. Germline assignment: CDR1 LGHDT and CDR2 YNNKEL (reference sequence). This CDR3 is CASSSSVNTEAFF. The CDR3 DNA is TGTGCCAGCAGCAGTTCAGTTAACACTGAAGCTTTCTTT.

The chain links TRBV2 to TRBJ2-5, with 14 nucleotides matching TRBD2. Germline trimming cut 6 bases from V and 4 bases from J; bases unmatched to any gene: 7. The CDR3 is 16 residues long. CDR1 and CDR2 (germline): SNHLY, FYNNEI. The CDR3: CASRGTSGGPIETQYF. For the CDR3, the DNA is TGTGCCAGCAGGGGGACTAGCGGGGGACCTATAGAGACCCAGTACTTC.

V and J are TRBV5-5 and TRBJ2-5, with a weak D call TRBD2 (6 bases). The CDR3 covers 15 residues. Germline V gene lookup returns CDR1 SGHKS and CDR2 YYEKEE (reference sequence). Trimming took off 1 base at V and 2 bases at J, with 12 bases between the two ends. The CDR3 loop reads CASSLSGGGQETQYF. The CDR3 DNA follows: TGTGCCAGCAGCTTGTCCGGGGGTGGGCAAGAGACCCAGTACTTC. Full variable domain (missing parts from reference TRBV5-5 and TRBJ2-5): DAGVTQSPTHLIKTRGQQVTLRCSPISGHKSVSWYQQVLGQGPQFIFQYYEKEERGRGNFPDRFSARQFPNYSSELNVNALLLGDSALYLCASSLSGGGQETQYFGPGTRLLVL.

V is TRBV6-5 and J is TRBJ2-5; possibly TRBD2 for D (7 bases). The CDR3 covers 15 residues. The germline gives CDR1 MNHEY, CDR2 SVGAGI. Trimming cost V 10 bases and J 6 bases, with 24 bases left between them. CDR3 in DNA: TGTGCCACCCTAGAAGGGGGAGGGCCGATTAAGACCCAGTACTTC. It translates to CATLEGGGPIKTQYF.

The CDR3 spells CASSSPLYNEQFF. CDR3 nucleotide sequence: TGTGCCAGCAGTTCCCCACTTTACAATGAGCAGTTCTTC. This chain links TRBV6-2 or TRBV6-3 with TRBJ2-1, with D hard to call. The V gene lost 4 bases and the J gene lost 4 bases, with 8 bases spanning the gap. The CDR3 is 13 residues long. Germline V gives CDR1 MNHEY, CDR2 SVGEGT.

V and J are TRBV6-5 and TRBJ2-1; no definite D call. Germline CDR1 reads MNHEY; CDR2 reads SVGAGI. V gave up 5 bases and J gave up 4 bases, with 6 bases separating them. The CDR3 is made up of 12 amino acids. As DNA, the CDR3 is TGTGCCAGCAGTAACCGGTACAATGAGCAGTTCTTC. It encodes CASSNRYNEQFF.

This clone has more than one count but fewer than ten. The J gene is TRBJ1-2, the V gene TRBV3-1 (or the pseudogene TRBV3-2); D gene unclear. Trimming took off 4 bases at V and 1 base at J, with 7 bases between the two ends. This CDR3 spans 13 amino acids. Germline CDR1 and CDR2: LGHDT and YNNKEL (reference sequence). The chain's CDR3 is CASSLRVNYGYTF. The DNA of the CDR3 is TGTGCCAGCAGCCTCCGGGTTAACTATGGCTACACCTTC.

The CDR3 loop reads CASSTGLAGSEQFF. The CDR3 DNA follows: TGTGCCAGCTCAACGGGGCTAGCGGGGAGTGAGCAGTTCTTC. The chain uses TRBV7-9 and TRBJ2-1, with 9 bases matching TRBD2. Germline values: CDR1 SEHNR, CDR2 FQNEAQ (reference sequence). J was trimmed by 9 bases and V by 8 bases; bases with no gene match: 11. CDR3 size: 14 residues.

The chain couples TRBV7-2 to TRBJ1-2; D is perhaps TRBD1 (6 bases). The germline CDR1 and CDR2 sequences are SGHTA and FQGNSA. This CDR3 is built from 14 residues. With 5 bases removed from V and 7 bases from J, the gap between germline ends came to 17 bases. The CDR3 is CASSRYRQEGGYTF. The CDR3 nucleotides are TGTGCCAGCAGCCGGTATCGACAGGAAGGTGGCTACACCTTC.

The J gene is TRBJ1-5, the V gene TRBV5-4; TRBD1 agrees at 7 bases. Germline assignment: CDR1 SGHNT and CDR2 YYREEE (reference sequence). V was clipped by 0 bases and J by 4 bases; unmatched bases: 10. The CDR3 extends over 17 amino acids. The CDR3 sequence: CASSLGGGRQGNQPQHF. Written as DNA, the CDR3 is TGTGCCAGCAGCTTGGGAGGGGGCAGACAGGGAAATCAGCCCCAGCATTTT. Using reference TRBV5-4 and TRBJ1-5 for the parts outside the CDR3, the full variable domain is ETGVTQSPTHLIKTRGQQVTLRCSSQSGHNTVSWYQQALGQGPQFIFQYYREEENGRGNFPPRFSGLQFPNYSSELNVNALELDDSALYLCASSLGGGRQGNQPQHFGDGTRLSIL.

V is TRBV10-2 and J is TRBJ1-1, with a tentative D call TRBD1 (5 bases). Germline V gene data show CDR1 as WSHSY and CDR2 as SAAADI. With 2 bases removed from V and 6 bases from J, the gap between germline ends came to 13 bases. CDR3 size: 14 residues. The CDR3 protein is CASSEGQGLAEAFF. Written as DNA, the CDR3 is TGCGCCAGCAGTGAGGGACAAGGCCTGGCTGAAGCTTTCTTT.